This T cell receptor beta chain was identified in a study of graft-versus-host responses after intestinal transplantation. For the study at large: Anti-thymocyte globulin served as induction for all recipients, who then took tacrolimus and steroids for around 3 years.

Method: immunoSEQ multiplex PCR; TCRdb's copy keeps in-frame clones and lacks some. This table has 100,000 or so clones, 90% to 95% appearing once. In regard to this clone: The antigen remains undetermined.

Study outcomes and limitations: There were GvH clones found in recipient marrow, and some of them appeared first in ileum or blood. Patients who carried graft-donor T cell macrochimerism also had high graft-versus-host to host-versus-graft clonal ratios in their allografts.

The V gene's germline CDR1 is SGHVS and CDR2 FQNEAQ. V lost 3 bases to trimming and J lost 1 base, with 7 bases between them. The CDR3 covers 14 residues. This material consisted of unstimulated CD4+ T cells sorted from spleen or lymph node cells, taken before transplant. The V and J genes are TRBV7-8 and TRBJ1-5; D is unclear. This receptor was taken from a human donor who was the organ donor for an intestinal transplant. CDR3 sequence reads: CASSLVRSNQPQHF. Written as DNA, the CDR3 is TGTGCCAGCAGCTTGGTACGGAGCAATCAGCCCCAGCATTTT.